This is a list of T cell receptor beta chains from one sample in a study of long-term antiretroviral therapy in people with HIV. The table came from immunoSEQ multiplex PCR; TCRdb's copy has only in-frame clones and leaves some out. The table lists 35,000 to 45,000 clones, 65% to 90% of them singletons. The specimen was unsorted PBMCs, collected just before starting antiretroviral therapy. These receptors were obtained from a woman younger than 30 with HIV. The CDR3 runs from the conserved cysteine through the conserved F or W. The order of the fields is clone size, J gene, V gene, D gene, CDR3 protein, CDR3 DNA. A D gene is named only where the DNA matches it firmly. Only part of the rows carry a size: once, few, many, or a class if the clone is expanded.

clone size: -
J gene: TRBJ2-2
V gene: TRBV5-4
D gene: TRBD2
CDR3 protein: CATAQGAGNTGELFF
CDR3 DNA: TGTGCCACCGCCCAAGGAGCGGGAAACACCGGGGAGCTGTTTTTT

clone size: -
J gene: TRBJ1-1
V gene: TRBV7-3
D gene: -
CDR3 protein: CASRPRGANTEAFF
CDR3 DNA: TGTGCCAGCAGGCCTAGGGGGGCGAACACTGAAGCTTTCTTT

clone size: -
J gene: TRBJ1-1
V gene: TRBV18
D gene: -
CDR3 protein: CASSPRTTRDTEAFF
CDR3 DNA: TGTGCCAGCTCACCAAGGACGACGAGGGACACTGAAGCTTTCTTT

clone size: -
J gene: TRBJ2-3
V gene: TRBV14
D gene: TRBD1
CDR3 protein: CASSPRGQSYTDTQYF
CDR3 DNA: TGTGCCAGCAGCCCTAGGGGACAGAGCTACACAGATACGCAGTATTTT

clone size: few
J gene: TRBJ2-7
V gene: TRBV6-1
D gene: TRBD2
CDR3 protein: CASTASSGRSYEQYF
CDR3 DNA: TGTGCCAGCACTGCCTCTAGCGGGAGGAGTTACGAGCAGTACTTC

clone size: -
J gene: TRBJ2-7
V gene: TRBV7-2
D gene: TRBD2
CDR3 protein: CASSLGLAGGYEQYF
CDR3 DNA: TGTGCCAGCAGCTTAGGACTAGCGGGAGGCTACGAGCAGTACTTC

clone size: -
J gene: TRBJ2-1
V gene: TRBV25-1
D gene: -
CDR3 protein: CASSESVVYNEQFF
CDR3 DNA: TGTGCCAGCAGTGAATCAGTAGTCTACAATGAGCAGTTCTTC

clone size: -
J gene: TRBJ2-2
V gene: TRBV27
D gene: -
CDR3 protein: CASSRKAGTVNTGELFF
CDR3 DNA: TGTGCCAGCAGTAGGAAGGCAGGGACGGTGAACACCGGGGAGCTGTTTTTT

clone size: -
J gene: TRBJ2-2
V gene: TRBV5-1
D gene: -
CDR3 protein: CASRGTSTNTGELFF
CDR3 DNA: TGCGCCAGCAGAGGGACAAGCACGAACACCGGGGAGCTGTTTTTT

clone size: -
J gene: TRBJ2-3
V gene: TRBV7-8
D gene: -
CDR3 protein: CASSLKSQGLADTQYF
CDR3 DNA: TGTGCCAGCAGCTTAAAGAGTCAGGGGTTGGCAGATACGCAGTATTTT

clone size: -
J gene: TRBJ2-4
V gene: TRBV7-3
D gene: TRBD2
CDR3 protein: CASSIQAGGAGNIQYF
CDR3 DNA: TGTGCCAGCAGCATCCAGGCGGGAGGGGCTGGAAACATTCAGTACTTC

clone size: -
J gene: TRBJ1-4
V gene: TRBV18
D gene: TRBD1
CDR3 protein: CASSRSPGQLNEKLFF
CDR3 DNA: TGTGCCAGCTCTCGGTCTCCGGGACAGCTCAATGAAAAACTGTTTTTT

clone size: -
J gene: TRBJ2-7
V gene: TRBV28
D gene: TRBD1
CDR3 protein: CASSRLGWDRGDEQYF
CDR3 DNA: TGTGCCAGCAGCAGGTTGGGTTGGGACAGGGGGGACGAGCAGTACTTC

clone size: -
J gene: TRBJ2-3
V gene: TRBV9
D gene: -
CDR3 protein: CASSAGSISTDTQYF
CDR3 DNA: TGTGCCAGCAGCGCAGGGAGTATTAGCACAGATACGCAGTATTTT

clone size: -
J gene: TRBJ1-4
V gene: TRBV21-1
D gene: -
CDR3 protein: CASRLRFTNEKLFF
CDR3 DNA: TGTGCCAGCAGGCTGCGGTTCACTAATGAAAAACTGTTTTTT

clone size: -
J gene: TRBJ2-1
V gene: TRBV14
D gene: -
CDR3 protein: CASQAGAAYNEQFF
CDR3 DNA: TGTGCCAGTCAGGCGGGGGCCGCCTACAATGAGCAGTTCTTC

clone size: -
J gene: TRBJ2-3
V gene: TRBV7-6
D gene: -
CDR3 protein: CASSVRAARGTDTQYF
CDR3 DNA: TGTGCCAGCAGCGTCCGGGCCGCGCGCGGAACAGATACGCAGTATTTT

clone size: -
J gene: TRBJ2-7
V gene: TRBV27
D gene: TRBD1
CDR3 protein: CASRYWVSGQGLHTYEQYF
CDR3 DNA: TGTGCCAGCCGGTATTGGGTCTCGGGACAGGGGCTTCATACCTACGAGCAGTACTTC

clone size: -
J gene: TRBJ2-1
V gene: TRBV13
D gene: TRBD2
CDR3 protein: CASSLRGGGSHYNEQFF
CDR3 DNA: TGTGCCAGCAGCTTAAGAGGCGGCGGGAGCCACTACAATGAGCAGTTCTTC

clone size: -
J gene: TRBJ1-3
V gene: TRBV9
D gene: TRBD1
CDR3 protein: CASSAELRTGGTLSGNTIYF
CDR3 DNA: TGTGCCAGCAGCGCCGAACTTAGGACAGGGGGTACCCTCTCTGGAAACACCATATATTTT

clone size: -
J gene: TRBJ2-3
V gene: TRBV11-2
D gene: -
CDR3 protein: CASSLFLTDTQYF
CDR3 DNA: TGTGCCAGCAGCTTATTTCTCACAGATACGCAGTATTTT

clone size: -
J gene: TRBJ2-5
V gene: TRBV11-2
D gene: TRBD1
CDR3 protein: CASTRGLPQETQYF
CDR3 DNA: TGTGCCAGCACGAGGGGGCTCCCCCAAGAGACCCAGTACTTC

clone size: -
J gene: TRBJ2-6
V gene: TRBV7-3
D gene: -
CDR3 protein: CASSHGVARPGANVLTF
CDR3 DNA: TGTGCCAGCAGCCATGGGGTGGCCCGTCCTGGGGCCAACGTCCTGACTTTC

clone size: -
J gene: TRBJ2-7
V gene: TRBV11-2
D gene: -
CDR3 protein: CASSLMEEQYF
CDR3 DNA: TGTGCCAGCAGCTTAATGGAGGAGCAGTACTTC

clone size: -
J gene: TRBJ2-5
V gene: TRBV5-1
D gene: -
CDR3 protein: CASSSSRVQETQYF
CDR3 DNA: TGCGCCAGCAGCTCGTCGAGGGTACAAGAGACCCAGTACTTC

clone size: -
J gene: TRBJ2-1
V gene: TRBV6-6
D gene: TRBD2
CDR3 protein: CASSYVRASGGNEQFF
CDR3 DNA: TGTGCCAGCAGTTATGTTAGAGCTAGCGGGGGCAATGAGCAGTTCTTC

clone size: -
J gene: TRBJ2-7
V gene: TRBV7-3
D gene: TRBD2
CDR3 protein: CASSPGGGNYEQYF
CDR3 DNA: TGTGCCAGCAGCCCCGGGGGGGGGAACTACGAGCAGTACTTC

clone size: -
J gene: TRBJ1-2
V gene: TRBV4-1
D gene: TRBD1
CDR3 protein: CASSQAPIGGSYGYTF
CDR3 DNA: TGCGCCAGCAGCCAAGCCCCGATAGGGGGCAGCTATGGCTACACCTTC

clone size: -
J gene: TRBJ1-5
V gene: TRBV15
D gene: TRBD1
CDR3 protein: CATSGRTGTVEHQPQHF
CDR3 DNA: TGTGCCACCAGCGGAAGGACAGGGACTGTTGAACATCAGCCCCAGCATTTT

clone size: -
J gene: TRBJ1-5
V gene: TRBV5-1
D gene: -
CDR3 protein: CASSPGGGGNQPQHF
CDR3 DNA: TGCGCCAGCAGCCCCGGCGGAGGGGGTAATCAGCCCCAGCATTTT

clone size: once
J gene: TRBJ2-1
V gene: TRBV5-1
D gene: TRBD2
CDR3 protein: CASSSGTSGRHNEQFF
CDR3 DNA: TGCGCCAGCAGTTCCGGGACTAGCGGGAGGCACAATGAGCAGTTCTTC

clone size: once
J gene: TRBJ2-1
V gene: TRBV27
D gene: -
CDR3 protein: CASSLRDLAAYNEQFF
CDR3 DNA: TGTGCCAGCAGTTTAAGAGATCTAGCAGCCTACAATGAGCAGTTCTTC

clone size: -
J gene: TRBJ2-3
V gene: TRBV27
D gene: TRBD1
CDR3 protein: CASSLVKGAKDTQYF
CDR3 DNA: TGTGCCAGCAGTTTAGTAAAGGGGGCGAAAGATACGCAGTATTTT

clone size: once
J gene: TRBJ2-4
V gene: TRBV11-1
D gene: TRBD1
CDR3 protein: CASRDRLQGPGAKNIQYF
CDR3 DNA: TGTGCCAGCAGAGACCGATTACAGGGGCCGGGGGCCAAAAACATTCAGTACTTC

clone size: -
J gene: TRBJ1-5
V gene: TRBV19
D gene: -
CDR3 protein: CASSLRDLGSSQPQHF
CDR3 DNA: TGTGCCAGTAGTCTCCGGGACCTCGGGTCCTCTCAGCCCCAGCATTTT

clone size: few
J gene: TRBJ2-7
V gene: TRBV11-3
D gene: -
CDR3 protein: CASSLGASEAYEQYF
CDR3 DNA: TGTGCCAGCAGCTTAGGGGCTAGCGAGGCCTACGAGCAGTACTTC

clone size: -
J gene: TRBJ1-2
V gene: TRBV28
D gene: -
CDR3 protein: CASSFRGISYGYTF
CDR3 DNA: TGTGCCAGCAGTTTCCGGGGAATCAGCTATGGCTACACCTTC

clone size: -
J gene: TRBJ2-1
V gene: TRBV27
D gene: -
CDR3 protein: CASSLGQSNEQFF
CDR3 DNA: TGTGCCAGCAGTTTAGGACAGTCCAATGAGCAGTTCTTC

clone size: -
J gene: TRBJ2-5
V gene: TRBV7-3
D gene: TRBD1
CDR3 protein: CASSPTGQGVYQETQYF
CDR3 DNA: TGTGCCAGCAGCCCAACAGGGCAGGGGGTGTACCAAGAGACCCAGTACTTC

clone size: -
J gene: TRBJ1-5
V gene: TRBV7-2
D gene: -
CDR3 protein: CASSLAEWRGTEPQHF
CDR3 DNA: TGTGCCAGCAGCTTAGCTGAATGGAGGGGCACAGAGCCCCAGCATTTT

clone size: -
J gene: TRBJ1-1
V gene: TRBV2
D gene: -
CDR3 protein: CASTAGVAGAFF
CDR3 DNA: TGTGCCAGCACCGCCGGGGTGGCAGGAGCTTTCTTT

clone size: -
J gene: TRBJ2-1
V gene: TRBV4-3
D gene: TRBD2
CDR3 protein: CASSQDRLAGMYEQFF
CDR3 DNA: TGCGCCAGCAGCCAAGATCGTCTAGCGGGAATGTATGAGCAGTTCTTC

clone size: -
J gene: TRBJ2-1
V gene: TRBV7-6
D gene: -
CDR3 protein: CASSLATGTLNNEQFF
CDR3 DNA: TGTGCCAGCAGCTTAGCTACAGGAACCCTCAACAATGAGCAGTTCTTC

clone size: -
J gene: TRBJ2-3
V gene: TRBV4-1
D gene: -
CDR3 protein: CASNPGRGSFTDTQYF
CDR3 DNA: TGCGCCAGCAACCCCGGTAGGGGGAGCTTCACAGATACGCAGTATTTT

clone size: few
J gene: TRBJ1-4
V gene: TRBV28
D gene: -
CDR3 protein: CASSPQGPNEKLFF
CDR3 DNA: TGTGCCAGCAGCCCACAGGGACCTAATGAAAAACTGTTTTTT

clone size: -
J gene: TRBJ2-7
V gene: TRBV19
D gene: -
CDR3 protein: CASSIDRGASYEQYF
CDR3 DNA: TGTGCCAGTAGTATAGATCGAGGGGCGTCCTACGAGCAGTACTTC

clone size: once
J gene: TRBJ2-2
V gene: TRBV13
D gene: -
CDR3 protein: CASSGGSEGLFF
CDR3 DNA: TGTGCCAGCAGCGGGGGGAGTGAGGGGCTGTTTTTT

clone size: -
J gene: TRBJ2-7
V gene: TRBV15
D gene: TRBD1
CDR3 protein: CATSRAGRGYSYEQYF
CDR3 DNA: TGTGCCACCAGCAGAGCTGGCAGGGGGTACTCCTACGAGCAGTACTTC

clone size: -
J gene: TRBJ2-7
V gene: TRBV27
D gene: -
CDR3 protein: CASSFGQGFYEQYF
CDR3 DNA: TGTGCCAGCAGTTTTGGTCAGGGTTTCTACGAGCAGTACTTC

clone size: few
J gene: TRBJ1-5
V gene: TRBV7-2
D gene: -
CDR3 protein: CASSGSNSNQPQHF
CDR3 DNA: TGTGCCAGCAGCGGAAGTAATAGCAATCAGCCCCAGCATTTT

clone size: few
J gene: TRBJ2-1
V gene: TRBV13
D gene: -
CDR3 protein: CASSRDHNEQFF
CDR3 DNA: TGTGCCAGCAGTCGGGATCACAATGAGCAGTTCTTC